The 29 T cell receptor beta chains below all came from one sample that was sequenced in a study of T cells after yellow fever vaccination. TCRdb reanalysed the 5' RACE reads using MiXCR and keeps one entry per CDR3 protein. Of fewer than 350,000 distinct CDR3 sequences detected, approximately 9% appear once; the ten largest clones hold 18%. The material was PBMCs, obtained on the day of the first yellow fever vaccination. The receptor set was obtained from a man aged 18 to 30 who received the YFV17D yellow fever vaccine.

This clonotype showed up just a few times. J is TRBJ1-2 and V is TRBV5-1; TRBD1 aligns across 7 bases. CDR1 is SGHRS and CDR2 is YFSETQ in the germline V gene. The CDR3 covers 15 residues. Germline trimming cut 4 bases from V and 4 bases from J; bases unmatched to any gene: 10. CDR3 amino acids: CASSGPDRTFYGYTF. The DNA of the CDR3 is TGCGCCAGCAGCGGACCGGACAGGACCTTCTATGGCTACACCTTC.

The V and J genes are TRBV10-3 and TRBJ2-5; no definite D call. This CDR3 spans 14 amino acids. V lost 3 bases to trimming and J lost 5 bases, with 13 bases between them. From germline, CDR1 is ENHRY and CDR2 SYGVKD. The CDR3: CAISDPPSEETQYF. DNA of the CDR3: TGTGCCATCAGTGATCCCCCCTCGGAGGAGACCCAGTACTTC.

The chain carries TRBV29-1 and TRBJ2-3; 9 positions match TRBD2. Germline CDR1 and CDR2: SQVTM and ANQGSEA. The CDR3 totals 16 residues. Losses at the gene ends were 5 bases for V and 1 base for J; bases not matched to a gene: 10. The CDR3 region has the DNA TGCAGCGTTCTGAGCGGGGGGACCTCGGGCACAGATACGCAGTATTTT. It encodes CSVLSGGTSGTDTQYF.

In this sample, this clonotype turned up many times. The chain employs TRBV4-1 and TRBJ2-5; tentative D call: TRBD2 (5 bases). The CDR3 has 14 amino acids. Germline V lookup: CDR1 MGHRA, CDR2 YSYEKL. V was clipped by 0 bases and J by 5 bases, with 10 bases between them. CDR3 sequence: CASSQEPTGETQYF. CDR3 DNA: TGCGCCAGCAGCCAAGAGCCGACGGGGGAGACCCAGTACTTC.

This clonotype was counted between two and nine times. The chain carries TRBV20-1 and TRBJ2-1; a weak D match, TRBD2 (5 bases). In germline, CDR1 is DFQATT, CDR2 SNEGSKA (reference sequence). The CDR3 is made up of 13 amino acids. Trimming stripped 1 base from V and 4 bases from J, with 8 bases between. CDR3 sequence reads: CSARGGLYNEQFF. Here the CDR3 DNA reads TGCAGTGCTAGAGGAGGACTTTACAATGAGCAGTTCTTC.

This clonotype was seen only once. Being one base from a much bigger clone, this may be a read error. This chain uses TRBV11-3 with TRBJ2-3, with D possibly matching TRBD1 (5 bases). Germline loops: CDR1 SGHNT, CDR2 YENEEA. The CDR3 totals 14 residues. The V gene lost 2 bases and the J gene lost 0 bases, with 6 bases spanning the gap. The CDR3: CASSLHRSTDTQYF. In nucleotides, the CDR3 is TGTGCCAGCAGCTTACACAGGAGCACAGATACGCAGTATTTT. The whole variable domain, filled in from reference TRBV11-3 and TRBJ2-3, reads EAGVVQSPRYKIIEKKQPVAFWCNPISGHNTLYWYLQNLGQGPELLIRYENEEAVDDSQLPKDRFSAERLKGVDSTLKIQPAELGDSAVYLCASSLHRSTDTQYFGPGTRLTVL.

The chain has TRBV4-3 and TRBJ1-6; D not certain. The germline gives CDR1 LGHNA, CDR2 YSLEER. V was clipped by 1 base and J by 0 bases, with 7 bases between them. The CDR3 contains 16 residues. The CDR3 DNA reads TGCGCCAGCAGCCAAGGCTATAGCTCCTATAATTCACCCCTCCACTTT. Translated, it gives CASSQGYSSYNSPLHF.

This clonotype was seen only a few times. J is TRBJ2-3 and V is TRBV29-1, with a tentative D call TRBD2 (7 bases). Germline CDR1 and CDR2: SQVTM and ANQGSEA. V shed 7 bases and J shed 6 bases, with 20 bases lying between them. The CDR3 spans 14 residues. CDR3: CSAGGPGGTDTQYF. The CDR3 nucleotides read TGCAGCGCCGGGGGGCCCGGAGGAACCGATACGCAGTATTTT.

This clonotype came up a few times. V gene TRBV7-6 combines with J gene TRBJ2-3, with 8 bases identical to TRBD2. Germline trimming cut 5 bases from V and 6 bases from J; bases unmatched to any gene: 10. Germline loops: CDR1 SGHVS, CDR2 FNYEAQ. CDR3 length: 15 amino acids. CDR3 DNA sequence: TGTGCCAGCAGCGATAATGGACTAGCCGGGGATACGCAGTATTTT. Encoded protein: CASSDNGLAGDTQYF.

V and J are TRBV5-6 and TRBJ2-7, with TRBD2 as a possible D gene (5 bases). This CDR3 region has 14 residues. Germline-derived CDR1 and CDR2 are SGHDT and YYEEEE. V was pared by 0 bases and J by 0 bases, with 7 bases between. CDR3 sequence: CASSLAAGSYEQYV. The CDR3 nucleotides are TGTGCCAGCAGCTTGGCCGCGGGCTCCTACGAGCAGTACGTC.

The chain carries TRBV12-5 and TRBJ1-1, with D perhaps TRBD1 (6 bases). Trimming left V 7 bases short and J 0 bases short, with 18 bases between. The CDR3 runs to 16 residues. The V gene's germline CDR1 is LGHNT and CDR2 FRNRAP. The CDR3 sequence is CASVNGGLSVNTEAFF. The CDR3 DNA follows: TGTGCTAGTGTCAACGGGGGGCTTTCGGTGAACACTGAAGCTTTCTTT.

This clonotype occurred a few times. The chain employs TRBV20-1 and TRBJ1-5; TRBD1 agrees at 7 bases. Trimming at V came to 7 bases and at J to 6 bases, leaving 9 bases not matched to a gene. The length of the CDR3 is 13 residues. Germline V gene data show CDR1 as DFQATT and CDR2 as SNEGSKA (reference sequence). CDR3 sequence: CSVVSGGSQPQHF. The CDR3 region has the DNA TGCAGTGTTGTATCAGGGGGATCTCAGCCCCAGCATTTT.

This sequence joins TRBV5-1 and TRBJ2-2, with D unclear. CDR1 is SGHRS, CDR2 YFSETQ, per germline. The V and J ends lost 3 bases and 5 bases respectively, with 14 bases between them. The CDR3 length is 15 residues. The chain's CDR3 is CASSSYIAETGELFF. The CDR3 region has the DNA TGCGCCAGCAGCTCCTACATTGCCGAAACCGGGGAGCTGTTTTTT.

This rearrangement joins TRBV6-5 to TRBJ1-1; D is undetermined. The CDR3 is made up of 12 amino acids. Germline assignment: CDR1 MNHEY and CDR2 SVGAGI. Trimming took off 2 bases at V and 10 bases at J, with 11 bases between the two ends. The CDR3 DNA reads TGTGCCAGCAGTTACAGGAGTGGCCGAGCTTTCTTT. It specifies CASSYRSGRAFF.

This clonotype was observed a handful of times. The chain combines TRBV20-1 with TRBJ2-2; D might be TRBD2 (6 bases). Germline V gene sequence: CDR1 DFQATT, CDR2 SNEGSKA (reference sequence). The CDR3 contains 15 residues. Trimming pared 5 bases from V and 1 base from J, leaving 14 bases between. The CDR3 coding sequence is TGCAGTGCTCGCCCGGGGGATGGGAACACCGGGGAGCTGTTTTTT. Amino acid sequence: CSARPGDGNTGELFF.

There are many counts of this clonotype. The rearrangement joins TRBV6-5 to TRBJ2-5, with TRBD2 matching 10 bases. The CDR3 has 16 amino acids. V shed 0 bases, J shed 5 bases, and the junction held 6 bases outside the gene matches. The germline V gene has CDR1 MNHEY and CDR2 SVGAGI. CDR3 residues: CASSYSRLAGAETQYF. CDR3 coding DNA: TGTGCCAGCAGTTACTCCAGGCTAGCGGGGGCCGAGACCCAGTACTTC.

This clonotype was seen ten or more times. The gene calls are TRBV7-2 and TRBJ2-7; D gene ambiguous. Trimming left V 6 bases short and J 0 bases short, with 9 bases between. The CDR3 covers 13 residues. In germline, CDR1 is SGHTA, CDR2 FQGNSA. Here the CDR3 DNA reads TGTGCCAGCAGTTTGACGGACTCCTACGAGCAGTACTTC. Translated: CASSLTDSYEQYF.

This clonotype was found a few times. The rearrangement links TRBV20-1 to TRBJ2-6; TRBD1 matches 8 bases. V lost 0 bases and J lost 4; bases outside the gene matches: 11. Germline CDR1 is DFQATT and CDR2 is SNEGSKA (reference sequence). The CDR3 has 18 amino acids. This CDR3 is CSARDRWQGARGANVLTF. The CDR3 nucleotides read TGCAGTGCTAGAGATCGTTGGCAGGGGGCGAGAGGGGCCAACGTCCTGACTTTC.

This clonotype appeared many times. The V and J genes are TRBV12-3 or TRBV12-4 and TRBJ2-3; D is ambiguous. The CDR3 length is 10 residues. Trimming stripped 10 bases from V and 2 bases from J, with 4 bases between. The CDR3 DNA is TGTGCCACCATCACAGATACGCAGTATTTT. Protein sequence: CATITDTQYF.

V and J are TRBV15 and TRBJ1-5, with a weak D call TRBD1 (6 bases). The CDR3 has 14 amino acids. Germline CDR1 reads LNHNV; CDR2 reads YYDKDF (reference sequence). V was pared by 1 base and J by 5 bases, with 9 bases between. Written as DNA, the CDR3 is TGTGCCACCAGCAGAGCACAGGGAGATCAGCCCCAGCATTTT. Residues: CATSRAQGDQPQHF.

V gene TRBV9 combines with J gene TRBJ2-1, with 9 bases aligning to TRBD2. The germline V gene encodes CDR1 SGDLS and CDR2 YYNGEE. Trimming at V came to 10 bases and at J to 4 bases, leaving 18 bases not matched to a gene. CDR3 length equals 17 residues. The CDR3 DNA follows: TGTGCCTCCAGCGCCCGACTGAGCGGGGGGTCGTACAATGAGCAGTTCTTC. It codes for CASSARLSGGSYNEQFF.

There are a few counts of this clonotype. This rearrangement joins TRBV6-6 to TRBJ1-2; unclear D gene. Trimming removed 5 bases from V and 8 bases from J, with 12 bases in between. The CDR3 runs 12 residues. Germline V lookup: CDR1 MNHNY, CDR2 SVGAGI (reference sequence). The CDR3 region is CASSTELRGYTF. CDR3 bases: TGTGCCAGCAGTACCGAGTTGCGGGGCTACACCTTC.

The V gene is TRBV5-6, the J gene TRBJ2-7, with D possibly being TRBD2 (7 bases). Germline CDR1 SGHDT, CDR2 YYEEEE. V was shortened by 4 bases and J by 4 bases, with 21 bases between the two germline ends. CDR3 length: 16 residues. In DNA form, the CDR3 reads TGTGCCAGCAGCCGGGGGCGACGGCTTAGCGGGTACGAGCAGTACTTC. Translating it yields CASSRGRRLSGYEQYF.

This clonotype was seen more than once but under ten times. This sequence joins TRBV12-3 or TRBV12-4 and TRBJ1-5; D may be TRBD1 (5 bases). The V gene lost 5 bases and the J gene lost 5 bases, with 22 bases spanning the gap. The CDR3 has 17 residues. CDR3 sequence reads: CASSPRPTTGEYQPQHF. For the CDR3, the DNA is TGTGCCAGCAGTCCACGACCGACCACGGGGGAGTATCAGCCCCAGCATTTT.

The chain uses TRBV10-2 and TRBJ1-1; weak D call: TRBD1 (5 bases). CDR1 WSHSY and CDR2 SAAADI come from the germline V gene. This CDR3 region has 13 residues. The V end was cut by 9 bases, the J end by 6 bases, with 17 bases between. This chain's CDR3 is CASRQLMSAEAFF. The DNA of the CDR3 is TGCGCCAGTCGACAGTTAATGAGCGCTGAAGCTTTCTTT.

This clonotype was recorded a few times. J is TRBJ2-7 and V is TRBV4-2; D unresolved. V was cut by 0 bases and J by 6 bases, with 9 bases left in between. The CDR3 length is 13 residues. Per the germline V gene, CDR1 is LGHNA and CDR2 is YNFKEQ. The CDR3 bases are TGTGCCAGCAGCCAAGAAGAGTCCGGCGAGCAGTACTTC. This translates into CASSQEESGEQYF.

Many counts were recorded for this clonotype. The J gene is TRBJ2-2, the V gene TRBV12-3 or TRBV12-4; D ambiguous. This CDR3 region has 14 residues. V was cut by 4 bases and J by 3 bases, with 9 bases left in between. CDR3 in DNA: TGTGCCAGCAGTTCAGGAGTTGACACCGGGGAGCTGTTTTTT. As protein: CASSSGVDTGELFF.

The V gene is TRBV5-1, the J gene TRBJ2-1; 8 bases align to TRBD1. Germline-derived CDR1 and CDR2 are SGHRS and YFSETQ. J lost 9 bases, V lost 0 bases, and 8 bases had no gene match. The CDR3 runs 15 residues. CDR3 sequence: CASSLGRQGTSEQFF. DNA for the CDR3: TGCGCCAGCAGCTTGGGAAGACAGGGGACCAGTGAGCAGTTCTTC.

A few counts support this clonotype. The rearrangement uses TRBV12-3 or TRBV12-4 and TRBJ2-2; D remains unclear. The CDR3 has 14 residues. The V end was cut by 7 bases, the J end by 4 bases, with 13 bases between. Here the CDR3 reads CASTPFPLTGELFF. CDR3 DNA sequence: TGTGCCAGCACACCCTTCCCCCTCACCGGGGAGCTGTTTTTT.